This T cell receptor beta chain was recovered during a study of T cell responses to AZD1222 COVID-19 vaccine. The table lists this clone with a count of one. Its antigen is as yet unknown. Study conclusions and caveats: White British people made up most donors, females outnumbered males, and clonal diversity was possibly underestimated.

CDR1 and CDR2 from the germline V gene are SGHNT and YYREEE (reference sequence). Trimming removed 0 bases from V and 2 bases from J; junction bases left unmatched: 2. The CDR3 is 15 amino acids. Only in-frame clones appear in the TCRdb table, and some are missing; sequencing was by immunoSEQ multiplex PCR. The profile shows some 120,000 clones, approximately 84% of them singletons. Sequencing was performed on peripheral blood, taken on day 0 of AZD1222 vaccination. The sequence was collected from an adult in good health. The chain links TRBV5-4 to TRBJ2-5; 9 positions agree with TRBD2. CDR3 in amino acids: CASSLESGGQETQYF. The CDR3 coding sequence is TGTGCCAGCAGCTTGGAAAGCGGGGGGCAAGAGACCCAGTACTTC. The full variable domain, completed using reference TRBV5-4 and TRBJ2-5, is ETGVTQSPTHLIKTRGQQVTLRCSSQSGHNTVSWYQQALGQGPQFIFQYYREEENGRGNFPPRFSGLQFPNYSSELNVNALELDDSALYLCASSLESGGQETQYFGPGTRLLVL.